Sequencing of this T cell receptor beta chain was carried out in a study of blood T cells in healthy people across ages. Study details: About one barcoded beta molecule was captured per two T cells (by template switching).

The CDR3 totals 16 residues. Germline CDR1 LGHNA, CDR2 YSLEER. This clonotype was detected a few times. Its antigen is unknown. One end of the junction fails to match germline, which may point to a read error. Primers used in a second PCR of roughly 6 to 11 cycles were a sample-barcoded 5' primer and a J-beta primer mix. The template-switch adaptor, which had 12 random nucleotides, put a tag on each cDNA molecule. Via MiXCR, TCRdb re-called the 5' RACE reads, giving one row per CDR3 protein. The sample consists of roughly 800,000 distinct CDR3 sequences, 35% to 40% of them appearing once. Each donor supplied ten milliliters of peripheral blood. Whole-study results and caveats: Naive T cell percentage by flow cytometry tracked strongly with beta diversity.

The gene calls are TRBV4-3 and TRBJ1-4; weak D call: TRBD1 (6 bases). Sequences were obtained from blood. This TCR derives from a man between 18 and 29 years old in good health. CDR3 sequence reads: CASGQGTPRANEKLFF. The CDR3 bases are TGCGCCAGCGGCCAAGGGACACCAAGGGCTAATGAAAAACTGTTTTTT.